This TCR beta chain is from a study of early T cells in non-severe SARS-CoV-2 infection. Overall study context: The sequenced material was bulk RNA from unsorted whole blood, and its chains were unpaired.

Individual cDNA molecules received unique molecular identifiers during library preparation. One entry per CDR3 protein, called by TCRdb with MiXCR from the 5' RACE reads. The sample yields about 63,000 distinct CDR3 sequences, 10% to 15% seen once. This clonotype was seen more than once but under ten times. What it recognizes is unknown. Study findings and constraints: VDJdb-based matching was biased toward anti-spike CD8 responses and missed private and CD4 specificities.

Germline lookup yields CDR1 MGHRA and CDR2 YSYEKL. The CDR3 has 11 amino acids. V lost 2 bases and J 9 bases, leaving 5 bases between the germline ends. Sequenced material: whole blood. This receptor was obtained from an adult who was a healthcare worker with PCR-confirmed SARS-CoV-2 infection or an uninfected control (not recorded which). V is TRBV4-1 and J is TRBJ2-1; D uncertain. The CDR3 spells CASSQFSEQFF. CDR3 sequence (DNA): TGCGCCAGCAGCCAATTCTCTGAGCAGTTCTTC.